The 30 T cell receptor beta chains given below trace back to one sample, sequenced in a study of Ad26.COV2.S vaccination and SARS-CoV-2 variants. Repertoires were generated with immunoSEQ multiplex PCR, while TCRdb's copy carries only in-frame clones and drops some. Of approximately 400,000 clones in the sample, 92% are singletons; the top ten hold around 4.2%. The sample in question was peripheral blood, obtained after recovery from COVID-19. These receptors originate from a human donor who had recovered from COVID-19.

J is TRBJ2-3 and V is TRBV28; 15 nucleotides match TRBD2. V lost 5 bases to trimming and J lost 4 bases; unmatched junction nucleotides: 4. CDR1 MDHEN and CDR2 SYDVKM come from the germline V gene. CDR3 length: 16 residues. The chain's CDR3 is CASSPGLAGGADTQYF. CDR3 bases: TGTGCCAGCAGTCCGGGACTAGCGGGGGGCGCAGATACGCAGTATTTT.

This clone was counted a single time. The chain links TRBV4-1 to TRBJ2-3; 7 bases match TRBD2. Unmatched junction bases numbered 9, after V lost 1 base and J lost 5 bases. The CDR3 has 16 residues. Germline CDR1 reads MGHRA; CDR2 reads YSYEKL. CDR3 DNA sequence: TGCGCCAGCAGCCAAGCACCCGTGGGGGGGGGAGATACGCAGTATTTT. Translation gives CASSQAPVGGGDTQYF.

The chain has TRBV27 and TRBJ2-5; D tentatively fits TRBD1 or TRBD2 (5 bases each). The CDR3 is 15 residues long. V lost 3 bases, J lost 1 base, and 12 bases lay in between. The V gene's germline CDR1 is MNHEY and CDR2 SMNVEV (reference sequence). CDR3 sequence (DNA): TGTGCCAGCAGTTTGGGTTCGGGGCCCCAAGAGACCCAGTACTTC. Its translation: CASSLGSGPQETQYF.

V is TRBV10-2 and J is TRBJ2-1, with TRBD2 as a possible D gene (6 bases). CDR1 and CDR2 from the germline V gene are WSHSY and SAAADI. The V gene lost 7 bases and the J gene lost 7 bases, with 14 bases spanning the gap. CDR3 length equals 13 residues. This CDR3 reads CASTPRLANEQFF. For the CDR3, the DNA is TGCGCCAGCACCCCGCGGCTAGCGAATGAGCAGTTCTTC.

The V call is TRBV5-4, the J call TRBJ2-1; D not certain. V was trimmed by 4 bases and J by 4 bases, leaving 18 bases between them. CDR1 and CDR2 (germline): SGHNT, YYREEE (reference sequence). The CDR3 covers 16 residues. Written as DNA, the CDR3 is TGTGCCAGCAGCCCCCGACGGGCAAACCAATACAATGAGCAGTTCTTC. Protein sequence: CASSPRRANQYNEQFF.

The chain recombines TRBV7-9 with TRBJ1-6; tentative D call: TRBD1 (6 bases). Trimming cost V 3 bases and J 5 bases, with 11 bases left between them. Germline V gene sequence: CDR1 SEHNR, CDR2 FQNEAQ (reference sequence). The CDR3 sequence is 15 residues long. Written as DNA, the CDR3 is TGTGCCAGCAGCTTTTTTCCAGGGGATAATTCACCCCTCCACTTT. Its translation is CASSFFPGDNSPLHF.

The chain couples TRBV7-2 to TRBJ2-3, with D hard to call. The CDR3 is 14 amino acids. V lost 3 bases to trimming and J lost 2 bases, with 9 bases between them. Germline CDR1 is SGHTA and CDR2 is FQGNSA. CDR3 sequence (DNA): TGTGCCAGCAGCTTCTCCGGGTACACAGATACGCAGTATTTT. Translated: CASSFSGYTDTQYF.

This clone was observed at least ten times. This chain links TRBV6-2 or TRBV6-3 with TRBJ1-1, with 7 bases lining up with TRBD1. The V segment lost 5 bases and the J segment 4 bases; nucleotides outside the gene matches: 4. The germline gives CDR1 MNHEY, CDR2 SVGEGT. This CDR3 is built from 13 residues. The CDR3 spells CASSPQGSTEAFF. As DNA, the CDR3 is TGTGCCAGCAGTCCACAGGGGAGCACTGAAGCTTTCTTT.

This chain connects TRBV7-9 to TRBJ2-7, with D unclear. Trimming shortened V by 6 bases and J by 4 bases, and 10 bases separated the two germline ends. Germline lookup yields CDR1 SEHNR and CDR2 FQNEAQ (reference sequence). CDR3 length equals 12 residues. Here the CDR3 DNA reads TGTGCCAGCAGTTCCTCCCCGTACGAGCAGTACTTC. Protein: CASSSSPYEQYF.

This clone was detected once. The rearrangement joins TRBV7-9 to TRBJ1-1; D not certain. The length of the CDR3 is 15 residues. V was clipped by 1 base and J by 2 bases, with 11 bases between them. Germline-derived CDR1 and CDR2 are SEHNR and FQNEAQ (reference sequence). The chain's CDR3 is CASSLGGGFNTEAFF. In DNA form, the CDR3 reads TGTGCCAGCAGCTTAGGGGGAGGCTTTAACACTGAAGCTTTCTTT.

The chain combines TRBV18 with TRBJ2-3; TRBD2 matches at 8 bases. Germline values: CDR1 KGHSH, CDR2 LQKENI. This CDR3 spans 15 amino acids. V trimming: 2 bases; J trimming: 2 bases; junction bases outside the gene matches: 3. The CDR3: CASSPAGGATDTQYF. CDR3 DNA sequence: TGTGCCAGCTCACCAGCGGGGGGAGCCACAGATACGCAGTATTTT.

This chain connects TRBV5-6 to TRBJ2-1, with D unresolved. The ends were cut back, 0 bases at V and 0 bases at J, with 4 bases in the middle. The CDR3 is 14 amino acids. Per the germline V gene, CDR1 is SGHDT and CDR2 is YYEEEE. CDR3 sequence: CASSLGFSYNEQFF. In DNA form, the CDR3 reads TGTGCCAGCAGCTTGGGCTTCTCCTACAATGAGCAGTTCTTC.

V is TRBV19 and J is TRBJ1-2; D not certain. The CDR3 consists of 17 residues. Germline values: CDR1 LNHDA, CDR2 SQIVND (reference sequence). The V gene lost 1 base and the J gene lost 1 base, with 16 bases spanning the gap. CDR3 in amino acids: CASSIGVLDGLNYGYTF. Here the CDR3 DNA reads TGTGCCAGTAGTATAGGGGTCCTCGACGGTCTTAACTATGGCTACACCTTC. The variable domain in full, with the rest retrieved from reference TRBV19 and TRBJ1-2, is DGGITQSPKYLFRKEGQNVTLSCEQNLNHDAMYWYRQDPGQGLRLIYYSQIVNDFQKGDIAEGYSVSREKKESFPLTVTSAQKNPTAFYLCASSIGVLDGLNYGYTFGSGTRLTVV.

Notes on this clone: At the DNA level, this CDR3 is encoded by other sequences in the same sample as well. The chain couples TRBV5-1 to TRBJ1-1; weak D call: TRBD1 (5 bases). CDR3 length: 15 amino acids. Trimming left V 0 bases short and J 0 bases short, with 9 bases between. The V gene's germline CDR1 is SGHRS and CDR2 YFSETQ. The CDR3 protein is CASSLGGGMNTEAFF. The CDR3 DNA sequence: TGCGCCAGCAGCTTGGGCGGGGGGATGAACACTGAAGCTTTCTTT. Full variable domain (outside the CDR3, taken from reference TRBV5-1 and TRBJ1-1): KAGVTQTPRYLIKTRGQQVTLSCSPISGHRSVSWYQQTPGQGLQFLFEYFSETQRNKGNFPGRFSGRQFSNSRSEMNVSTLELGDSALYLCASSLGGGMNTEAFFGQGTRLTVV.

Regarding this clone: Other DNA sequences within the sample encode an identical CDR3. The J gene is TRBJ1-5, the V gene TRBV18; the match to TRBD1 covers 10 bases. Germline lookup yields CDR1 KGHSH and CDR2 LQKENI. The CDR3 spans 13 residues. Germline trimming cut 3 bases from V and 7 bases from J; bases unmatched to any gene: 0. The CDR3 DNA is TGTGCCAGCTCACCGGACAGGGGGCAGCCCCAGCATTTT. It specifies CASSPDRGQPQHF.

The chain couples TRBV15 to TRBJ2-3; TRBD1 aligns across 7 bases. Germline V gene lookup returns CDR1 LNHNV and CDR2 YYDKDF (reference sequence). This CDR3 has 12 amino acids. The ends lost 3 bases at V and 11 bases at J; junction bases unmatched: 5. CDR3 loop: CATSSRDRRQYF. The CDR3 region has the DNA TGTGCCACCAGCAGCCGGGACAGAAGGCAGTATTTT.

V is TRBV12-3 or TRBV12-4 and J is TRBJ1-2, with D uncertain. Between the trimmed V and J ends, which lost 3 bases and 4 bases, there was a span of 9 bases. The length of the CDR3 is 13 residues. In DNA, the CDR3 is TGTGCCAGCAGTTTCCCCAGCCTCTATGGCTACACCTTC. Its protein is CASSFPSLYGYTF.

This chain links TRBV19 with TRBJ1-1; 9 bases are shared with TRBD1. From germline, CDR1 is LNHDA and CDR2 SQIVND (reference sequence). The CDR3 is 15 amino acids. The V and J ends lost 5 bases and 8 bases, in that order; junction bases with no gene match: 12. The CDR3 DNA reads as TGTGCCAGTAGTGATTTGGGACAGGGTAGGTCAGAAGCTTTCTTT. This translates into CASSDLGQGRSEAFF.

This chain uses TRBV7-6 with TRBJ2-2, with 8 bases lining up with TRBD1. The length of the CDR3 is 15 residues. The junction had 7 bases not matched to a gene; V was cut back by 5 bases and J by 5 bases. Germline loops: CDR1 SGHVS, CDR2 FNYEAQ. The CDR3 sequence is CASSPRTGRTGELFF. CDR3 bases: TGTGCCAGCAGCCCTCGGACAGGGCGTACCGGGGAGCTGTTTTTT.

The gene calls are TRBV27 and TRBJ1-1, with D tentatively TRBD1 (5 bases). V gave up 2 bases and J gave up 4 bases, with 23 bases separating them. This CDR3 is built from 18 residues. Germline V CDR1 and CDR2: MNHEY, SMNVEV (reference sequence). The CDR3 region is CASSLTGLGTGLSTEAFF. The CDR3 DNA sequence: TGTGCCAGCAGTTTAACAGGTCTAGGGACGGGCTTGAGCACTGAAGCTTTCTTT.

The CDR3 DNA reads TGTGCCAGTAGCCCCCTGGGCGCCGGCCTCCACTTT. Translating it yields CASSPLGAGLHF. This chain connects TRBV19 to TRBJ1-6; D gene unclear. V was trimmed by 6 bases and J by 15 bases, leaving 15 bases between them. The CDR3 totals 12 residues. CDR1 LNHDA and CDR2 SQIVND come from the germline V gene (reference sequence).

The chain uses TRBV20-1 and TRBJ1-1; possible D gene TRBD1, 5 bases. V gave up 3 bases and J gave up 6 bases, with 14 bases separating them. The germline CDR1 and CDR2 sequences are DFQATT and SNEGSKA (reference sequence). The CDR3 consists of 13 residues. DNA for the CDR3: TGCAGTGCTAGTGGCCGGGTGGGGCCTGAAGCTTTCTTT. Protein product: CSASGRVGPEAFF.

The chain employs TRBV7-2 and TRBJ2-7; unclear D gene. Germline V lookup: CDR1 SGHTA, CDR2 FQGNSA. The CDR3 length is 13 residues. V was clipped by 1 base and J by 3 bases, with 7 bases between them. The CDR3 nucleotides read TGTGCCAGCAGCTTAGGACGGAACTACGAGCAGTACTTC. This codes for CASSLGRNYEQYF.

The chain uses TRBV7-6 and TRBJ1-2, with a tentative D call TRBD1 (6 bases). The V and J ends lost 5 bases and 3 bases respectively, with 10 bases between them. CDR3 length: 13 residues. Per the germline V gene, CDR1 is SGHVS and CDR2 is FNYEAQ. CDR3 protein: CASSPGGHYGYTF. CDR3 nucleotide sequence: TGTGCCAGCAGCCCCGGGGGGCACTATGGCTACACCTTC. The variable domain in full, completed from reference TRBV7-6 and TRBJ1-2, reads GAGVSQSPRYKVTKRGQDVALRCDPISGHVSLYWYRQALGQGPEFLTYFNYEAQQDKSGLPNDRFSAERPEGSISTLTIQRTEQRDSAMYRCASSPGGHYGYTFGSGTRLTVV.

This clone was counted once. V and J are TRBV5-6 and TRBJ1-5, with 8 bases that match TRBD1. Trimming took 4 bases from V and 6 from J; bases not matched to a gene: 9. Germline assignment: CDR1 SGHDT and CDR2 YYEEEE. The CDR3 consists of 15 residues. As DNA, the CDR3 is TGTGCCAGCAGCGTGACAGGGGTTGTTAGTCAGCCCCAGCATTTT. Protein sequence: CASSVTGVVSQPQHF.

This chain links TRBV10-1 with TRBJ2-5, with 8 bases fitting TRBD1. V lost 3 bases, J lost 2 bases, and 5 bases stayed unmatched. CDR1 WNHNN and CDR2 SYGVQD come from the germline V gene (reference sequence). The CDR3 has 15 amino acids. The CDR3 is CASSEGQGRQETQYF. Here the CDR3 DNA reads TGCGCCAGCAGTGAAGGACAGGGCAGACAAGAGACCCAGTACTTC.

The V call is TRBV5-6, the J call TRBJ2-3, with 12 bases aligning to TRBD2. Per the germline V gene, CDR1 is SGHDT and CDR2 is YYEEEE. The V gene end was trimmed by 4 bases and the J gene end by 5 bases; junction bases not matched to a gene: 5. The CDR3 runs 15 residues. CDR3 residues: CASSTLAGGEDTQYF. CDR3 coding DNA: TGTGCCAGCAGCACACTAGCGGGGGGCGAAGATACGCAGTATTTT.

V usage is TRBV6-2 or TRBV6-3 and J usage is TRBJ2-1; 9 positions agree with TRBD2. CDR3 length: 14 residues. Germline CDR1 MNHEY, CDR2 SVGEGT. V lost 4 bases, J lost 7 bases, and 5 bases stayed unmatched. The CDR3 DNA is TGTGCCAGCAGTTCCAGCGGGGGGATGAATGAGCAGTTCTTC. Its translation: CASSSSGGMNEQFF.

CDR3 protein: CASSQGLAGNNEQFF. CDR3 DNA: TGTGCCAGCAGTCAGGGACTAGCGGGGAACAATGAGCAGTTCTTC. The chain combines TRBV6-5 with TRBJ2-1; TRBD2 matches at 13 bases. The germline V gene has CDR1 MNHEY and CDR2 SVGAGI. This CDR3 is 15 amino acids long. Trimming took 5 bases from V and 5 from J; bases not matched to a gene: 3.

The rearrangement uses TRBV9 and TRBJ1-4; TRBD1 aligns across 7 bases. CDR3 length: 15 residues. Looked up from germline, CDR1 is SGDLS and CDR2 is YYNGEE. V gave up 5 bases and J gave up 2 bases; unmatched junction bases: 6. The CDR3 loop reads CASSFRGSTNEKLFF. DNA for the CDR3: TGTGCCAGCAGTTTCAGGGGGTCTACTAATGAAAAACTGTTTTTT.